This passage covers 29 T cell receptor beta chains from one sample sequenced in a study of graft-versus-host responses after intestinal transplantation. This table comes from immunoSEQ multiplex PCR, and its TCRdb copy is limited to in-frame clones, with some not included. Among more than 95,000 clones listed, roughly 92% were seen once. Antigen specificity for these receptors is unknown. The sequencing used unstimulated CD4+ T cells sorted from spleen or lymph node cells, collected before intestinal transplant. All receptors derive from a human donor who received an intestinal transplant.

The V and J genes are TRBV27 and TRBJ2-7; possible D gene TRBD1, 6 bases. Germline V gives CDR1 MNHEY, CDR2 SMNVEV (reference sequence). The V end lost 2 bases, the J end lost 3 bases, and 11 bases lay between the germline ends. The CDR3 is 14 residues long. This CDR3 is CASSLGRGVYEQYF. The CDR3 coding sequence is TGTGCCAGCAGTTTAGGCAGGGGTGTCTACGAGCAGTACTTC.

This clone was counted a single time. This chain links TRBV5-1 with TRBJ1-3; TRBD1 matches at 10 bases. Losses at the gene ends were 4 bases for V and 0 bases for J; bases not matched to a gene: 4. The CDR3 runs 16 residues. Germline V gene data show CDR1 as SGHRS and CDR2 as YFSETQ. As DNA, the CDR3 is TGCGCCAGCAGCCCGGGACAGGGGACCTCTGGAAACACCATATATTTT. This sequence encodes CASSPGQGTSGNTIYF. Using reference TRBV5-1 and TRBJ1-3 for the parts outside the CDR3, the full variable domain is KAGVTQTPRYLIKTRGQQVTLSCSPISGHRSVSWYQQTPGQGLQFLFEYFSETQRNKGNFPGRFSGRQFSNSRSEMNVSTLELGDSALYLCASSPGQGTSGNTIYFGEGSWLTVV.

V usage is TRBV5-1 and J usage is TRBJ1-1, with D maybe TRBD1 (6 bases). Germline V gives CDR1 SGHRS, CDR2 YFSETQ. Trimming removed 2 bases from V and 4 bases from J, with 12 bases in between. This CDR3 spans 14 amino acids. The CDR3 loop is CASSLNTGSTEAFF. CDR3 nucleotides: TGCGCCAGCAGCTTAAATACAGGGAGCACTGAAGCTTTCTTT.

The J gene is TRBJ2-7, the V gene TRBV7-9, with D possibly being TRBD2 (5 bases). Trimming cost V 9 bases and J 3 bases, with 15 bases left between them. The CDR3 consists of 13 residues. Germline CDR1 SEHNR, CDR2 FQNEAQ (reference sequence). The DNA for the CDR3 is TGTGCCAGTACGACCGCGGGTATCTACGAGCAGTACTTC. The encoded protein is CASTTAGIYEQYF.

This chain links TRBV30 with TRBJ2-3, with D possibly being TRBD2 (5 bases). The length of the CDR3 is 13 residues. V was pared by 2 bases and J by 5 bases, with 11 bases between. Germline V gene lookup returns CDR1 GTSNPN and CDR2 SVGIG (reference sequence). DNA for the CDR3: TGTGCCTGGAGTATCGCGGGTGTAGATACGCAGTATTTT. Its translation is CAWSIAGVDTQYF.

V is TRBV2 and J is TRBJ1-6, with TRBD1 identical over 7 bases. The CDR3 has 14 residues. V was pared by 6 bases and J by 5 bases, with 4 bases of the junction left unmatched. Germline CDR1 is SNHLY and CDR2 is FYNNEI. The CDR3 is CASRGQTNNSPLHF. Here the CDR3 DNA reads TGTGCCAGCAGGGGACAGACTAATAATTCACCCCTCCACTTT.

The CDR3 bases are TGTGCCAGCAGCTTACGGGGACTAGCGGGGGAGGATACGCAGTATTTT. As protein: CASSLRGLAGEDTQYF. This chain connects TRBV11-2 to TRBJ2-3; TRBD2 agrees at 14 bases. Germline CDR1 is SGHAT and CDR2 is FQNNGV. V shed 2 bases, J shed 6 bases, and the junction held 4 bases outside the gene matches. The CDR3 has 16 amino acids.

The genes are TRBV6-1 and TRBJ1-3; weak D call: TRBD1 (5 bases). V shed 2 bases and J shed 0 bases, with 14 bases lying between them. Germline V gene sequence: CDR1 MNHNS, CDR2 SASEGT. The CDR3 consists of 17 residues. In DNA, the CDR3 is TGTGCCAGCAGTGAATGGCAGGGCTTGATCTCTGGAAACACCATATATTTT. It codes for CASSEWQGLISGNTIYF.

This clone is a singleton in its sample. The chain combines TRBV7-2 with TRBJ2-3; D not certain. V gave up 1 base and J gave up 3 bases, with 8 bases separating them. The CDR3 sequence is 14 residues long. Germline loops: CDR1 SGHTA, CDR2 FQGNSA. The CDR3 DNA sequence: TGTGCCAGCAGCTTAGAACTCGGGACAGATACGCAGTATTTT. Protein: CASSLELGTDTQYF.

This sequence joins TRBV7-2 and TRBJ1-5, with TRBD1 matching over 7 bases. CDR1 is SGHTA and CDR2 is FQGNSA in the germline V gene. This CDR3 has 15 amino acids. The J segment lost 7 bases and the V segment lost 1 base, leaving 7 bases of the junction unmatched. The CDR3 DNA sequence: TGTGCCAGCAGCTTAGTCGTAGGGGGCGGACAGCCCCAGCATTTT. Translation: CASSLVVGGGQPQHF.

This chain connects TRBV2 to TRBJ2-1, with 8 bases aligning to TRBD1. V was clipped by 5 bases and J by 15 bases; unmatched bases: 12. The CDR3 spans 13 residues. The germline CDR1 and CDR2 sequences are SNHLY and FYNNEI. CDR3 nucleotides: TGTGCCAGCAGTTCCCGGACAGGGCACTGCCCGTTCTTC. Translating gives CASSSRTGHCPFF.

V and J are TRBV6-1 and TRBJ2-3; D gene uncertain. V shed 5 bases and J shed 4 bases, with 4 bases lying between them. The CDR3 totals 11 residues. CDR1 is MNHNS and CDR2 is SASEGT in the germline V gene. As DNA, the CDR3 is TGTGCCAGCAGTATCGCAGATACGCAGTATTTT. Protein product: CASSIADTQYF.

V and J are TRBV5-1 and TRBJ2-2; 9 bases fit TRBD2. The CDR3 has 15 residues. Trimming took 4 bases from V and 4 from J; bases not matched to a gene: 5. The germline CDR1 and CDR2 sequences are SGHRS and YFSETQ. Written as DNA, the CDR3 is TGCGCCAGCAGCCGTCAGACTAGCGGCACCGGGGAGCTGTTTTTT. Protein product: CASSRQTSGTGELFF.

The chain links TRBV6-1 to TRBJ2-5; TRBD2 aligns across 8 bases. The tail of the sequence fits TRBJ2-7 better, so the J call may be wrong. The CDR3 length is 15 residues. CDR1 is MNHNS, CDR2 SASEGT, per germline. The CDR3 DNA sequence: TGTGCCAGCAGTCGCATGCGGGAGGCGGGCTACGAGCAGTACTTC. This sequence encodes CASSRMREAGYEQYF.

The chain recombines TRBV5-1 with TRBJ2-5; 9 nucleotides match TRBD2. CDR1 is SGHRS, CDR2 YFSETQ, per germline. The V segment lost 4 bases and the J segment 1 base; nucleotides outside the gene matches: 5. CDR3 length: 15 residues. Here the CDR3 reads CASSPGLAVQETQYF. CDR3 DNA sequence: TGCGCCAGCAGCCCGGGACTAGCCGTCCAAGAGACCCAGTACTTC.

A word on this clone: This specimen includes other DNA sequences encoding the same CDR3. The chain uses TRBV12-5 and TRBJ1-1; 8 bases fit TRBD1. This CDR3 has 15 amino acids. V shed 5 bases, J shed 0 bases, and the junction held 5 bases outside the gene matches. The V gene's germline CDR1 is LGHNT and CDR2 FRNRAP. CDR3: CASGRDRLMNTEAFF. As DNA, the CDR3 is TGTGCTAGTGGTCGGGACAGGCTAATGAACACTGAAGCTTTCTTT.

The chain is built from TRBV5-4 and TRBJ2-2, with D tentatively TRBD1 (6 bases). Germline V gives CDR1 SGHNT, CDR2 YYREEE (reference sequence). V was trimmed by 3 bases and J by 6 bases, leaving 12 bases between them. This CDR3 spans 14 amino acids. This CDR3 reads CASSSKQGSGELFF. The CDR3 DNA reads TGTGCCAGCAGCTCCAAACAGGGTTCCGGGGAGCTGTTTTTT. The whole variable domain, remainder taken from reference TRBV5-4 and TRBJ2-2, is ETGVTQSPTHLIKTRGQQVTLRCSSQSGHNTVSWYQQALGQGPQFIFQYYREEENGRGNFPPRFSGLQFPNYSSELNVNALELDDSALYLCASSSKQGSGELFFGEGSRLTVL.

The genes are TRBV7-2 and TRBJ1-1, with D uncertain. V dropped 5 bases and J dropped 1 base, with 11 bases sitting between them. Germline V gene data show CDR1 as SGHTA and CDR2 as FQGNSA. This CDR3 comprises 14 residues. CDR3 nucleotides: TGTGCCAGCAGCACTCATCGAGGGAACACTGAAGCTTTCTTT. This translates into CASSTHRGNTEAFF.

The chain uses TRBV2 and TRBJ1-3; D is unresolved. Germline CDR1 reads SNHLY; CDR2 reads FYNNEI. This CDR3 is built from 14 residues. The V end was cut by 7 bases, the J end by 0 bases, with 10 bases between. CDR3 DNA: TGTGCCAGCACCAACAGCAACTCTGGAAACACCATATATTTT. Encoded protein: CASTNSNSGNTIYF.

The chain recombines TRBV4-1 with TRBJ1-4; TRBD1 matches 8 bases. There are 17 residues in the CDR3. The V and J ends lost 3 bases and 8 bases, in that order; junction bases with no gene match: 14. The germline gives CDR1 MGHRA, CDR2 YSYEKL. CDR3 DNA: TGCGCCAGCAGCCAGGTAACAGGACAGGGAAGATACGAAAAACTGTTTTTT. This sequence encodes CASSQVTGQGRYEKLFF.

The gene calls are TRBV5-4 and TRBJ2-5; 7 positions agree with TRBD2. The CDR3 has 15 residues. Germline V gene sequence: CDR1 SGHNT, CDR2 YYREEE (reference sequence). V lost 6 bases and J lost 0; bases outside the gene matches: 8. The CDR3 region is CASNRDYGDQETQYF. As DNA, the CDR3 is TGTGCCAGCAACCGGGACTATGGGGACCAAGAGACCCAGTACTTC. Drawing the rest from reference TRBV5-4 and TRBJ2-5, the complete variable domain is ETGVTQSPTHLIKTRGQQVTLRCSSQSGHNTVSWYQQALGQGPQFIFQYYREEENGRGNFPPRFSGLQFPNYSSELNVNALELDDSALYLCASNRDYGDQETQYFGPGTRLLVL.

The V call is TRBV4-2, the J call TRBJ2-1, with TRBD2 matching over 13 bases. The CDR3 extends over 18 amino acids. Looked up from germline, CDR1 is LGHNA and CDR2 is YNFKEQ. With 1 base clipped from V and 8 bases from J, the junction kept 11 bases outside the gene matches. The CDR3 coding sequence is TGTGCCAGCAGCCAAGGTTCACTAGCGGGGGGGCACCAGGATGAGCAGTTCTTC. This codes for CASSQGSLAGGHQDEQFF.

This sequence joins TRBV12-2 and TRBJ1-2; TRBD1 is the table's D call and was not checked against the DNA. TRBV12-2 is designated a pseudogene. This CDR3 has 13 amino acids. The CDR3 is CASRFQGGYGYTF. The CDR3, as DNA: TGTGCAAGTCGCTTCCAGGGTGGCTATGGCTACACCTTC.

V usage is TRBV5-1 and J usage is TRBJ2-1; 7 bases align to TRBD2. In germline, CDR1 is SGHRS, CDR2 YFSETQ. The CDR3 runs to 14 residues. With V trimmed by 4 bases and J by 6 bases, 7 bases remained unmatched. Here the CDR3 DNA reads TGCGCCAGCAGCCCAACTGGCGGGGGCAATGAGCAGTTCTTC. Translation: CASSPTGGGNEQFF. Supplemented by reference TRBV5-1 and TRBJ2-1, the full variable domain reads KAGVTQTPRYLIKTRGQQVTLSCSPISGHRSVSWYQQTPGQGLQFLFEYFSETQRNKGNFPGRFSGRQFSNSRSEMNVSTLELGDSALYLCASSPTGGGNEQFFGPGTRLTVL.

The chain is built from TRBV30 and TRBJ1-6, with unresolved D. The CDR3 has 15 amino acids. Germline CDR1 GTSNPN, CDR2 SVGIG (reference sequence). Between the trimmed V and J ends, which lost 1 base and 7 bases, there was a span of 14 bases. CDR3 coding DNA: TGTGCCTGGAGTGACCTCCGGGTCTCAAATTCACCCCTCCACTTT. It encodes CAWSDLRVSNSPLHF.

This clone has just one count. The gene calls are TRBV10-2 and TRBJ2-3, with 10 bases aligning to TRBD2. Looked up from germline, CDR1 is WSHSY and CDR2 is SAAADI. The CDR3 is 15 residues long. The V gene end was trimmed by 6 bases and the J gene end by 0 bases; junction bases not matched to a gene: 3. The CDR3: CASRGTSVSTDTQYF. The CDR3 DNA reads TGCGCCAGCAGAGGGACTAGCGTTAGCACAGATACGCAGTATTTT.

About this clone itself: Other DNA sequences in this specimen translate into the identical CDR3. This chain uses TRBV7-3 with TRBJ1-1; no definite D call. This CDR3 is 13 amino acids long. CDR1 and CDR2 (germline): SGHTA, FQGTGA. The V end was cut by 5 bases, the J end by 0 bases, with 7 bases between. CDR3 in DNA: TGTGCCAGCAGCCCCGACATGAACACTGAAGCTTTCTTT. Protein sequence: CASSPDMNTEAFF.

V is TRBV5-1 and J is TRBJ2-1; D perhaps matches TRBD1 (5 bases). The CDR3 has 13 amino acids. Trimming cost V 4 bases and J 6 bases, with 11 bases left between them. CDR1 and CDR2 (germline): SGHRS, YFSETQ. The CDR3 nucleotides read TGCGCCAGCAGCGGGGCCCCCCCCAATGAGCAGTTCTTC. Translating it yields CASSGAPPNEQFF.

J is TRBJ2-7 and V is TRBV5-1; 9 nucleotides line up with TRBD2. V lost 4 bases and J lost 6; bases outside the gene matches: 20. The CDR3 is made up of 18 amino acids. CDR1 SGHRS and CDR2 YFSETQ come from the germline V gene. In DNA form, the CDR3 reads TGCGCCAGCAGCCTTCAGGGTAGCGGGAGCCGACGGAGATCCGAGCAGTACTTC. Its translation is CASSLQGSGSRRRSEQYF.